This TCR beta chain was sequenced for a study of blood T cell repertoires in COVID-19. V lost 6 bases and J lost 2; bases outside the gene matches: 7. Germline assignment: CDR1 GTSNPN and CDR2 SVGIG (reference sequence). There are 14 residues in the CDR3. In terms of age and location, participants ranged from about 18 to 95 years and lived in about 25 US areas. Two consecutive negative NP/OP PCR tests, clearance, or resolved symptoms defined Cohort 3 recovery. TCRdb's table, derived via immunoSEQ multiplex PCR, lists solely in-frame clones and lacks some. The sample records fewer than 300,000 clones, 75% to 90% being singletons.

This chain uses TRBV30 with TRBJ1-5; 7 bases fit TRBD1. The receptor's source is a woman between 50 and 59 years old who had recovered from COVID-19. The sequencing input was PBMCs or T cells enriched from blood (not recorded which). The CDR3: CACTGEGGNQPQHF. The CDR3 bases are TGTGCCTGTACAGGGGAAGGGGGCAATCAGCCCCAGCATTTT.